The clone carrying this T cell receptor beta chain was recorded many times. As yet, its antigen is unknown. CDR3 size: 16 residues. Per germline, CDR1 SGHAT and CDR2 FQNNGV. Trimming cost V 3 bases and J 0 bases, with 12 bases left between them. A universal primer site was created by template switching, with the cDNA bearing unique molecular identifiers. Via MiXCR, TCRdb re-called the 5' RACE reads, giving one row per CDR3 protein. The data show about 240,000 distinct CDR3 sequences, 10% to 15% seen once. The data were taken from a study of identical twins. Whole-study findings and limits: Possibly, invariant MAIT and iNKT cells partly confounded zero-insertion analyses.

Separately, the same data were catalogued under a study of yellow fever vaccine responses in identical twins. That paper adds: Reports say the vaccine T cell response in twins looked partly convergent and partly personalized.

This receptor was identified in a woman aged 18-29 years in good health. Sequenced material: memory (CD45RO+) T cells sorted from blood. The rearrangement joins TRBV11-2 to TRBJ2-1; D remains ambiguous. The CDR3, as DNA: TGTGCCAGCAGCTTTGACCGTGCGAGCTCCTACAATGAGCAGTTCTTC. Amino acid sequence: CASSFDRASSYNEQFF.